One sample yielded the 24 T cell receptor beta chains listed below, sequenced in a study of cytomegalovirus exposure and HLA in healthy donors. Vbeta (60) and Jbeta (13) primers were used in the PCR. Data came from immunoSEQ multiplex PCR; TCRdb stores just in-frame clones and leaves some out. Here the sample spans roughly 150,000 clones, roughly 79% being singletons. Sequenced sample: PBMCs. These receptor sequences come from a man younger than 35 in good health and CMV-seropositive.

The chain combines TRBV4-2 with TRBJ1-2, with D perhaps TRBD1 (6 bases). The germline CDR1 and CDR2 sequences are LGHNA and YNFKEQ. The CDR3 length is 15 residues. V was trimmed by 5 bases and J by 8 bases, leaving 21 bases between them. In DNA, the CDR3 is TGTGCCAGCAGCTCAGGCAGGGGAGCCCCTTTCGGCTACACCTTC. Encoded protein: CASSSGRGAPFGYTF.

The rearrangement joins TRBV13 to TRBJ1-2; D remains ambiguous. The CDR3 consists of 13 residues. Per germline, CDR1 PRHDT and CDR2 FYEKMQ (reference sequence). With 4 bases removed from V and 4 bases from J, the gap between germline ends came to 10 bases. The CDR3 sequence is CASSSTVFYGYTF. CDR3 coding DNA: TGTGCCAGCAGCTCAACAGTGTTCTATGGCTACACCTTC. Looking up the rest from reference TRBV13 and TRBJ1-2 gives the full variable domain: AAGVIQSPRHLIKEKRETATLKCYPIPRHDTVYWYQQGPGQDPQFLISFYEKMQSDKGSIPDRFSAQQFSDYHSELNMSSLELGDSALYFCASSSTVFYGYTFGSGTRLTVV.

The chain couples TRBV18 to TRBJ2-7; D call uncertain. The germline V and J ends were trimmed by 3 bases and 6 bases, with 12 bases remaining between them. Germline CDR1 reads KGHSH; CDR2 reads LQKENI. CDR3 length: 13 amino acids. This CDR3 is CASSPYSSTEQYF. CDR3 nucleotides: TGTGCCAGCTCACCTTACAGTTCTACCGAGCAGTACTTC. The full variable domain, rest sourced from reference TRBV18 and TRBJ2-7, is NAGVMQNPRHLVRRRGQEARLRCSPMKGHSHVYWYRQLPEEGLKFMVYLQKENIIDESGMPKERFSAEFPKEGPSILRIQQVVRGDSAAYFCASSPYSSTEQYFGPGTRLTVT.

The chain recombines TRBV6-5 with TRBJ1-2; 9 nucleotides agree with TRBD1. V lost 3 bases and J lost 7; bases outside the gene matches: 9. This CDR3 contains 15 residues. CDR1 and CDR2 (germline): MNHEY, SVGAGI. The CDR3 DNA reads as TGTGCCAGCAGTTATTCCAACCGGGACAGGGTTGGCTACACCTTC. This encodes CASSYSNRDRVGYTF.

The chain couples TRBV4-2 to TRBJ1-2; 7 positions agree with TRBD1. Germline V lookup: CDR1 LGHNA, CDR2 YNFKEQ. With 0 bases clipped from V and 3 bases from J, the junction kept 7 bases outside the gene matches. CDR3 size: 16 residues. CDR3 in DNA: TGTGCCAGCAGCCAAGAGGCCGGACAGGCTGACTATGGCTACACCTTC. This translates into CASSQEAGQADYGYTF.

This rearrangement joins TRBV7-7 to TRBJ2-2, with 8 bases fitting TRBD2. Looked up from germline, CDR1 is SSHAT and CDR2 is FNYEAQ (reference sequence). Germline trimming cut 3 bases from V and 3 bases from J; bases unmatched to any gene: 9. The CDR3 length is 17 residues. The CDR3 sequence: CASSFGPGLDYTGELFF. The CDR3 DNA sequence: TGTGCCAGCAGCTTTGGTCCGGGACTAGACTACACCGGGGAGCTGTTTTTT.

This clone was observed a few times. The chain combines TRBV7-9 with TRBJ2-1; 7 bases are shared with TRBD1. This CDR3 region has 14 residues. V lost 8 bases, J lost 5 bases, and 9 bases stayed unmatched. CDR1 is SEHNR and CDR2 is FQNEAQ in the germline V gene (reference sequence). This chain's CDR3 is CASLSRGLNNEQFF. In nucleotides, the CDR3 is TGTGCCAGCCTCTCGAGGGGGCTAAACAATGAGCAGTTCTTC. Drawing the rest from reference TRBV7-9 and TRBJ2-1, the complete variable domain is DTGVSQNPRHKITKRGQNVTFRCDPISEHNRLYWYRQTLGQGPEFLTYFQNEAQLEKSRLLSDRFSAERPKGSFSTLEIQRTEQGDSAMYLCASLSRGLNNEQFFGPGTRLTVL.

V gene TRBV5-1 combines with J gene TRBJ2-7; D perhaps matches TRBD2 (5 bases). V lost 0 bases to trimming and J lost 5 bases, with 12 bases between them. CDR1 is SGHRS, CDR2 YFSETQ, per germline. The CDR3 has 14 residues. The CDR3 loop reads CASSLVRGGDEQYF. The CDR3 DNA reads as TGCGCCAGCAGCTTGGTTCGGGGTGGGGACGAGCAGTACTTC.

The chain couples TRBV11-2 to TRBJ2-7; 7 bases are a match to TRBD2. The V segment lost 0 bases and the J segment 3 bases; nucleotides outside the gene matches: 8. The germline gives CDR1 SGHAT, CDR2 FQNNGV. The CDR3 runs 16 residues. The CDR3 is CASSLDGAGVGYEQYF. The CDR3 region has the DNA TGTGCCAGCAGCTTAGATGGGGCGGGAGTCGGCTACGAGCAGTACTTC.

The rearrangement links TRBV19 to TRBJ2-2, with D possibly TRBD1 on 6 matching bases. Trimming left V 3 bases short and J 2 bases short, with 10 bases between. The CDR3 sequence is 15 residues long. Germline CDR1 LNHDA, CDR2 SQIVND (reference sequence). CDR3 coding DNA: TGTGCCAGTAGTATCCAGGGGATAAACACCGGGGAGCTGTTTTTT. Encoded protein: CASSIQGINTGELFF.

The chain uses TRBV7-9 and TRBJ1-2, with D perhaps matching TRBD1 (5 bases). From germline, CDR1 is SEHNR and CDR2 FQNEAQ (reference sequence). Trimming pared 3 bases from V and 3 bases from J, leaving 14 bases between. The CDR3 sequence is 15 residues long. The CDR3 here is CASSFPGNLDYGYTF. The CDR3 nucleotides read TGTGCCAGCAGCTTTCCAGGGAACCTAGACTATGGCTACACCTTC.

The chain links TRBV5-1 to TRBJ1-1, with 7 bases matching TRBD1. CDR3 size: 16 residues. The germline CDR1 and CDR2 sequences are SGHRS and YFSETQ. The trim removed 0 bases at V and 0 bases at J, leaving 5 bases unmatched. CDR3 in amino acids: CASSLVYRGLNTEAFF. In DNA, the CDR3 is TGCGCCAGCAGCTTGGTATACAGGGGTCTGAACACTGAAGCTTTCTTT.

The CDR3 loop is CASSVQGPGANVLTF. The CDR3 region has the DNA TGTGCCAGCAGCGTACAGGGGCCTGGGGCCAACGTCCTGACTTTC. The rearrangement joins TRBV7-9 to TRBJ2-6, with 7 positions matching TRBD1. Germline CDR1 is SEHNR and CDR2 is FQNEAQ (reference sequence). V shed 5 bases and J 2 bases; nucleotides not matched to a gene: 3. CDR3 length: 15 residues.

J is TRBJ1-2 and V is TRBV7-3, with a weak D call TRBD1 (5 bases). Trimming removed 4 bases from V and 0 bases from J, with 15 bases in between. CDR1 is SGHTA, CDR2 FQGTGA, per germline. The CDR3 is 16 amino acids. CDR3 residues: CASSSWTQLANYGYTF. CDR3 sequence (DNA): TGTGCCAGCAGCTCCTGGACACAACTGGCTAACTATGGCTACACCTTC.

The chain uses TRBV13 and TRBJ2-7; D is perhaps TRBD1 (5 bases). With 5 bases removed from V and 3 bases from J, the gap between germline ends came to 23 bases. The CDR3 loop spans 17 amino acids. Germline CDR1 PRHDT, CDR2 FYEKMQ (reference sequence). This CDR3 reads CASSPRPPPQGFYEQYF. CDR3 nucleotides: TGTGCCAGCAGCCCCCGTCCCCCCCCTCAGGGCTTCTACGAGCAGTACTTC. The variable domain in full, with the rest retrieved from reference TRBV13 and TRBJ2-7, is AAGVIQSPRHLIKEKRETATLKCYPIPRHDTVYWYQQGPGQDPQFLISFYEKMQSDKGSIPDRFSAQQFSDYHSELNMSSLELGDSALYFCASSPRPPPQGFYEQYFGPGTRLTVT.

Here the CDR3 reads CASSETGTGVWEQYF. The CDR3 DNA follows: TGTGCCAGCAGCGAAACCGGGACAGGGGTTTGGGAGCAGTACTTC. V usage is TRBV13 and J usage is TRBJ2-7, with 10 bases that match TRBD1. With V trimmed by 5 bases and J by 7 bases, 11 bases remained unmatched. The germline CDR1 and CDR2 sequences are PRHDT and FYEKMQ (reference sequence). The CDR3 contains 15 residues.

The rearrangement joins TRBV18 to TRBJ1-1; D call uncertain. Germline V gene data show CDR1 as KGHSH and CDR2 as LQKENI. Trimming removed 2 bases at V and 8 bases at J, with 9 bases between. The CDR3 runs 12 residues. The CDR3 reads CASSPREQEAFF. The DNA for the CDR3 is TGTGCCAGCTCACCAAGGGAGCAGGAAGCTTTCTTT.

This clone was seen only a few times. V and J are TRBV2 and TRBJ1-4; D perhaps matches TRBD1 (5 bases). V was cut by 6 bases and J by 8 bases, with 7 bases left in between. Germline loops: CDR1 SNHLY, CDR2 FYNNEI. The CDR3 is 11 residues long. The CDR3 spells CASREGEKLFF. The CDR3 region has the DNA TGTGCCAGCAGGGAGGGGGAAAAACTGTTTTTT.

This clone showed up just once. The chain joins TRBV7-2 to TRBJ1-5; 9 bases align to TRBD1. CDR1 and CDR2 from the germline V gene are SGHTA and FQGNSA. This CDR3 region has 16 residues. J gave up 1 base and V 3 bases, and 4 bases lay outside the gene matches. The CDR3 sequence is CASSFVGTGSNQPQHF. In nucleotides, the CDR3 is TGTGCCAGCAGCTTTGTAGGGACAGGGAGCAATCAGCCCCAGCATTTT.

This rearrangement joins TRBV28 to TRBJ2-7, with TRBD2 as a possible D gene (6 bases). The CDR3 runs to 12 residues. Germline V gene sequence: CDR1 MDHEN, CDR2 SYDVKM. The V end lost 7 bases, the J end lost 4 bases, and 11 bases lay between the germline ends. The chain's CDR3 is CASNGGGYEQYF. As DNA, the CDR3 is TGTGCCAGCAACGGGGGTGGGTACGAGCAGTACTTC.

The rearrangement links TRBV15 to TRBJ2-7; TRBD1 might be the D (7 bases). This CDR3 comprises 16 residues. The V gene's germline CDR1 is LNHNV and CDR2 YYDKDF (reference sequence). V lost 1 base to trimming and J lost 4 bases, with 17 bases between them. The CDR3 here is CATSRGGAGGIYEQYF. In DNA form, the CDR3 reads TGTGCCACCAGCAGAGGTGGGGCAGGGGGGATATACGAGCAGTACTTC.

This clone came up a few times. The chain couples TRBV6-1 to TRBJ2-3; TRBD2 matches at 8 bases. Unmatched junction bases numbered 6, after V lost 6 bases and J lost 4 bases. Germline-derived CDR1 and CDR2 are MNHNS and SASEGT. This CDR3 region has 14 residues. The CDR3 here is CASSLGLAADTQYF. CDR3 nucleotide sequence: TGTGCCAGCAGCCTCGGACTAGCAGCAGATACGCAGTATTTT.

The genes are TRBV7-2 and TRBJ1-1; 8 bases map to TRBD1. The CDR3 is 13 residues long. The trim removed 5 bases at V and 6 bases at J, leaving 5 bases unmatched. Germline values: CDR1 SGHTA, CDR2 FQGNSA. The CDR3 loop reads CASSTTGVSEAFF. The CDR3 DNA reads TGTGCCAGCAGCACGACAGGGGTCTCTGAAGCTTTCTTT.

This chain connects TRBV2 to TRBJ2-5, with 9 bases aligning to TRBD1. CDR1 is SNHLY and CDR2 is FYNNEI in the germline V gene. The CDR3 extends over 14 amino acids. V lost 8 bases, J lost 2 bases, and 6 bases stayed unmatched. The CDR3 bases are TGTGCCAGCTACAGGGGGCTTGTTCAAGAGACCCAGTACTTC. It yields the protein CASYRGLVQETQYF.